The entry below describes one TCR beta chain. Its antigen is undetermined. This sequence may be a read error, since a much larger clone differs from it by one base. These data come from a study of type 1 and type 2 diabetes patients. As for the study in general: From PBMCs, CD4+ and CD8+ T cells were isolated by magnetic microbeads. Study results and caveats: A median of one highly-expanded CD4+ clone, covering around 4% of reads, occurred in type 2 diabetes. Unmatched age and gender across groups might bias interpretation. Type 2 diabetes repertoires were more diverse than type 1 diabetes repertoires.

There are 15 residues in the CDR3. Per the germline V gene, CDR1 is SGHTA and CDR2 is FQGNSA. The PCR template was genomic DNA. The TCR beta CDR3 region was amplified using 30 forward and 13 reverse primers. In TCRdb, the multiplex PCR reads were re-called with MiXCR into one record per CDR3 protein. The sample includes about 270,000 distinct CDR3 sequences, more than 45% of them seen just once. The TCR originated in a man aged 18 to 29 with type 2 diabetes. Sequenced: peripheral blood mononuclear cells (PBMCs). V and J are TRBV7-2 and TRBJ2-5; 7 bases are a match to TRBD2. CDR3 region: CVSTHPPAGEETQYF. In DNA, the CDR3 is TGTGTCAGCACCCACCCCCCCGCGGGGGAAGAGACCCAGTACTTC.